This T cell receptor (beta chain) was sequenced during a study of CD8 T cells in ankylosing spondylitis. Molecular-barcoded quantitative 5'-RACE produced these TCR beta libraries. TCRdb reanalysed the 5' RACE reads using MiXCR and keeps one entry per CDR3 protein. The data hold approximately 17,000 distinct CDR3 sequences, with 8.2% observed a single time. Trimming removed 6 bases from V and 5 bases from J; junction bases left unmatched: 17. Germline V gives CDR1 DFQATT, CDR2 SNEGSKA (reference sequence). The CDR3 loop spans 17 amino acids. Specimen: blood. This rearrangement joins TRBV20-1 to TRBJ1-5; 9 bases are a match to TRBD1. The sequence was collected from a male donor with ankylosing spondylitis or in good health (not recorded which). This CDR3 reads CSATRDRVIGGDQPQHF. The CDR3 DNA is TGCAGTGCCACACGGGACAGGGTTATCGGTGGCGATCAGCCCCAGCATTTT.